This T cell receptor (beta chain) was retrieved from a study of shared clonotypes between healthy human individuals. Study-level results: Expectations were that clonotype sharing among donors would be affected by sequencing depth.

Each unsorted PBMC replicate got 300 ng genomic DNA, tens of thousands of genomes. TCRdb's copy holds only in-frame clones and misses some; the assay was immunoSEQ multiplex PCR. The sample gives 530,000 or so clones, roughly 79% of which show up once; around 12% is in the top ten. Remarks on this clone: Its antigen is unknown.

Those who donated were healthy HIV-negative adults, with no recent acute infections or vaccinations reported. Everyone who donated was a Caucasian adult who lived in Nashville, Tennessee. Trimming left V 2 bases short and J 0 bases short, with 13 bases between. The germline V gene has CDR1 WNHNN and CDR2 SYGVQD (reference sequence). The CDR3 contains 16 residues. The origin of this receptor is a woman in her forties in good health. Some clones in this sample may be carry-over from other donors' samples. The chain links TRBV10-1 to TRBJ1-1, with a weak D call TRBD1 (6 bases). Sequencing was done on a sample of PBMCs. Written as DNA, the CDR3 is TGCGCCAGCAGTGAGAGATCGGGGGGCTTGAACACTGAAGCTTTCTTT. Amino acids: CASSERSGGLNTEAFF.